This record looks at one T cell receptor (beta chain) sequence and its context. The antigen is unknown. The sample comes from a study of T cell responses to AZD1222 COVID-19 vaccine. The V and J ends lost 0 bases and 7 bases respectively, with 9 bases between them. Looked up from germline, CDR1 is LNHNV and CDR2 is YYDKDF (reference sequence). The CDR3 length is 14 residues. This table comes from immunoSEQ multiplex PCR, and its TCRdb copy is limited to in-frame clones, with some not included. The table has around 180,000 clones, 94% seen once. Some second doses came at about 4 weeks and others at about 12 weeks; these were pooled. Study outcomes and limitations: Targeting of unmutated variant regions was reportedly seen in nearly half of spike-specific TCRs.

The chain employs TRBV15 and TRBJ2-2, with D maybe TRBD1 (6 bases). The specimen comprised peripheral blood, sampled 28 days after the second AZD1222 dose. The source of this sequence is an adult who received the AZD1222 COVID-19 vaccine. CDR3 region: CATSRDWGHGELFF. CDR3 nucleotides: TGTGCCACCAGCAGAGATTGGGGGCACGGGGAGCTGTTTTTT.